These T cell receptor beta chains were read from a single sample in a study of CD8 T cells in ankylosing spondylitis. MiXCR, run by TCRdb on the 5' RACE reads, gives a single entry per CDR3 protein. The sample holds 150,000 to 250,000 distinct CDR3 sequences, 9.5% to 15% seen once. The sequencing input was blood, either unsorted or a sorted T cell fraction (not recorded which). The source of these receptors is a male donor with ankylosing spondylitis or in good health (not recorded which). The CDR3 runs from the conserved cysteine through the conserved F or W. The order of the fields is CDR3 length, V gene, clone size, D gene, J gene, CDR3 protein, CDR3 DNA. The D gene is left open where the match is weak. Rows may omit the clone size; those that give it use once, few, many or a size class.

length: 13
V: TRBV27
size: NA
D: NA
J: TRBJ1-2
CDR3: CASSFMSNYGYTF
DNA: TGTGCCAGCAGTTTCATGAGTAACTATGGCTACACCTTC

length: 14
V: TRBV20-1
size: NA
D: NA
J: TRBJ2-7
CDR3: CSARDGDSNFEQYF
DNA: TGCAGTGCTAGAGATGGCGACAGTAATTTCGAGCAGTACTTC

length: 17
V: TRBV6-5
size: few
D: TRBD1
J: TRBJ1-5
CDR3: CASSFTEQGDGNQPQHF
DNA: TGTGCCAGCAGCTTTACTGAACAGGGGGATGGCAATCAGCCCCAGCATTTT

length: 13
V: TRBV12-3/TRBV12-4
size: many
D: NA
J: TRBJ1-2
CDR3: CASTQGGFDGYTF
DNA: TGTGCCAGCACTCAAGGAGGGTTTGATGGCTACACCTTC

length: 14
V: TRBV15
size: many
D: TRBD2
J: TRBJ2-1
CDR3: CATAGGPGADEQFF
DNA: TGTGCCACCGCGGGAGGTCCAGGGGCAGATGAGCAGTTCTTC

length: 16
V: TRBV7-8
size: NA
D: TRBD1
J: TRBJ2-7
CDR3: CASSLGAGQGSHEQYF
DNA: TGTGCCAGCAGCTTAGGGGCGGGACAGGGTAGCCACGAGCAGTACTTC

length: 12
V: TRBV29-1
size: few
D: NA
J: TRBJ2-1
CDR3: CSVVWQYNEQFF
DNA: TGCAGCGTTGTATGGCAGTATAATGAGCAGTTCTTC

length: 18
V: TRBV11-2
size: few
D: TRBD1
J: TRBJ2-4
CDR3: CASSTDYQGVQDRNIQYF
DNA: TGTGCCAGCAGCACCGACTATCAAGGGGTCCAGGACAGGAACATTCAGTACTTC

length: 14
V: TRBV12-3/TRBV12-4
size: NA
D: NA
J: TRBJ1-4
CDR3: CASSLPGIGEKLFF
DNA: TGTGCCAGCAGTTTACCGGGGATAGGTGAAAAACTGTTTTTT

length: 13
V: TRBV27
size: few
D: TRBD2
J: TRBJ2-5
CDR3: CASNGGGQETQYF
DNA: TGTGCCAGCAACGGGGGGGGTCAGGAGACCCAGTACTTC

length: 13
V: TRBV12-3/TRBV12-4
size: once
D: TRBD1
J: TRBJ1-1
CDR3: CASSGQGGVEAFF
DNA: TGTGCCAGCAGTGGACAGGGGGGAGTTGAAGCTTTCTTT

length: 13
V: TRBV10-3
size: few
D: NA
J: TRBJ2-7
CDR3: CAISNQNSYEQYF
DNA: TGTGCCATCAGCAATCAAAACTCCTACGAGCAGTACTTC

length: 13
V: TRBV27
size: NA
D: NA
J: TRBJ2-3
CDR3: CASSFPSTDTQYF
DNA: TGTGCCAGCAGTTTCCCTAGCACAGATACGCAGTATTTT

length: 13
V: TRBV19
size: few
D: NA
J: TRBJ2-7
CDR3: CASSIAVSGMKYF
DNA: TGTGCCAGTAGTATCGCAGTCTCCGGGATGAAGTACTTC

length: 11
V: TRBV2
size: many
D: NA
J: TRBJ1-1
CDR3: CASLRNTEAFF
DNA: TGTGCCAGCCTCCGCAACACTGAAGCTTTCTTT

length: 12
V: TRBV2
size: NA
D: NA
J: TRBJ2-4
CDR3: CAWSGLGNIQYF
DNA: TGTGCCTGGAGCGGCCTGGGTAACATTCAGTACTTC

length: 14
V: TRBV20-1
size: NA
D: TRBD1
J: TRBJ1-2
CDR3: CSARDDRDIYGYTF
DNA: TGCAGTGCTAGAGATGACAGGGATATCTATGGCTACACCTTC

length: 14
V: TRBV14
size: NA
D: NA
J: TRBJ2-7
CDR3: CASSQLFPLREQYF
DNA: TGTGCCAGCAGCCAACTATTCCCCCTGAGGGAGCAGTACTTC

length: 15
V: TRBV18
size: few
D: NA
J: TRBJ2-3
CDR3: CASSPSPRDADTQYF
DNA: TGTGCCAGCTCACCATCTCCCAGGGACGCAGATACGCAGTATTTT

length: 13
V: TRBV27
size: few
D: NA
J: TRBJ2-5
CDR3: CASSPWVGETQYF
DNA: TGTGCCAGCAGTCCCTGGGTAGGAGAGACCCAGTACTTC

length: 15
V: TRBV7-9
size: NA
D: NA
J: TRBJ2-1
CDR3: CASSSPSPPGNEQFF
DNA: TGTGCCAGCAGCTCCCCCAGCCCCCCTGGGAATGAGCAGTTCTTC

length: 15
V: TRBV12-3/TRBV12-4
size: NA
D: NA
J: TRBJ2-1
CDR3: CASSLDSRYENEQFF
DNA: TGTGCCAGCAGTTTGGACAGCAGGTATGAGAATGAGCAGTTCTTC

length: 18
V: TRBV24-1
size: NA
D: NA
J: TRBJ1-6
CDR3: CATSDFGDLSSYNSPLHF
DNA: TGTGCCACCAGTGATTTTGGAGACCTCAGCTCCTATAATTCACCCCTCCACTTT

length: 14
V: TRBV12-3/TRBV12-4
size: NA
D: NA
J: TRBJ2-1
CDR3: CASSFVGLDNEQFF
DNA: TGTGCCAGCAGTTTCGTGGGGCTGGACAATGAGCAGTTCTTC

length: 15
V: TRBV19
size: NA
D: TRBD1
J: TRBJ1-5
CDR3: CASSIQDRGIEPQHF
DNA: TGTGCCAGTAGTATCCAGGACAGGGGAATTGAGCCCCAGCATTTT

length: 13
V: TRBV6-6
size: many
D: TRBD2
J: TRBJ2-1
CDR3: CASSPSPREGQFF
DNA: TGTGCCAGCAGCCCCTCCCCCCGGGAGGGGCAGTTCTTC

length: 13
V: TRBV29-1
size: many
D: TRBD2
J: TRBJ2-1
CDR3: CSVSGGDYNEQFF
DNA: TGCAGCGTTAGCGGGGGTGACTACAATGAGCAGTTCTTC

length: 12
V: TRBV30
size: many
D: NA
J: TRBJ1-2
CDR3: CAFAGVAYGYTF
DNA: TGTGCCTTCGCAGGGGTTGCCTATGGCTACACCTTC

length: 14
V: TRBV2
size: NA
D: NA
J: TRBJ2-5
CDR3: CASMGPLRQETQYF
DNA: TGTGCCAGCATGGGCCCACTACGACAAGAGACCCAGTACTTC

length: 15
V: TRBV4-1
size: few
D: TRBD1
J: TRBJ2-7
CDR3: CASSQGPGQPYEQYF
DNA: TGCGCCAGCAGCCAAGGCCCGGGACAGCCCTACGAGCAGTACTTC

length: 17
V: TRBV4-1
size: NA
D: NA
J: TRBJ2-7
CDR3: CASSQDFGDLSSYEQYF
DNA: TGCGCCAGCAGCCAAGATTTCGGTGACTTGAGCTCCTACGAGCAGTACTTC